A single sample is the source of the 9 T cell receptor beta chains below, sequenced in a study of neurological immune-mediated disorders. TCRdb itself ran the 5' RACE reads through MiXCR, one entry per CDR3 protein. The top ten clones hold 1% to 1.5% of a sample with around 130,000 distinct CDR3 sequences, roughly 3.2% of them seen once. The specimen was PBMCs. These receptors originate from a woman aged 25-40 years with multiple sclerosis.

This clonotype was counted ten times or more. CDR3 protein: CAWAREIGFNEQFF. The DNA of the CDR3 is TGTGCCTGGGCTCGGGAGATTGGTTTCAATGAGCAGTTCTTC. The chain uses TRBV30 and TRBJ2-1, with D possibly being TRBD2 (6 bases). The CDR3 covers 14 residues. The germline V and J ends were trimmed by 5 bases and 6 bases, with 17 bases remaining between them. Germline CDR1 GTSNPN, CDR2 SVGIG (reference sequence).

Many counts were recorded for this clonotype. The rearrangement joins TRBV29-1 to TRBJ2-1; weak D call: TRBD1 (5 bases). CDR3 length: 12 amino acids. CDR1 and CDR2 from the germline V gene are SQVTM and ANQGSEA. CDR3 sequence: CSIGHSYNEQFF. CDR3 DNA sequence: TGCAGTATAGGACACTCCTACAATGAGCAGTTCTTC.

Ten or more counts support this clonotype. This chain connects TRBV12-3 or TRBV12-4 to TRBJ2-3; possibly TRBD2 for D (6 bases). CDR3 length: 15 amino acids. The V gene lost 5 bases and the J gene lost 0 bases, with 12 bases spanning the gap. CDR3 coding DNA: TGTGCCAGCAGTAGGAGGGCCCCTAGCACAGATACGCAGTATTTT. It translates to CASSRRAPSTDTQYF.

This clonotype has a count of ten or more. The chain is built from TRBV7-2 and TRBJ2-2; tentatively, D is TRBD2 (5 bases). Germline-derived CDR1 and CDR2 are SGHTA and FQGNSA. Deletions cut 1 base from V and 5 bases from J, with 14 bases between. The CDR3 contains 16 residues. CDR3 sequence: CASSLGVGVVTGELFF. CDR3 DNA: TGTGCCAGCAGCTTAGGGGTCGGGGTAGTAACCGGGGAGCTGTTTTTT.

This clonotype was found many times. This chain connects TRBV6-6 to TRBJ1-1; D is ambiguous. Trimming removed 0 bases from V and 0 bases from J, with 14 bases in between. The length of the CDR3 is 17 residues. Germline V gene lookup returns CDR1 MNHNY and CDR2 SVGAGI (reference sequence). This chain's CDR3 is CASSYSIGREMNTEAFF. The CDR3, as DNA: TGTGCCAGCAGTTACTCGATAGGGAGGGAGATGAACACTGAAGCTTTCTTT.

This clonotype was detected many times. This chain links TRBV9 with TRBJ2-3; D possibly corresponds to TRBD2 (6 bases). The CDR3 extends over 16 amino acids. Trimming removed 1 base at V and 0 bases at J, with 12 bases between. Per the germline V gene, CDR1 is SGDLS and CDR2 is YYNGEE. CDR3 in amino acids: CASSVFPGTSTDTQYF. The CDR3 DNA reads as TGTGCCAGCAGCGTATTCCCCGGGACTAGCACAGATACGCAGTATTTT.

This clonotype was found many times. The rearrangement links TRBV5-6 to TRBJ2-5; TRBD1 agrees at 7 bases. Losses at the gene ends were 5 bases for V and 5 bases for J; bases not matched to a gene: 6. The CDR3 has 13 amino acids. Per the germline V gene, CDR1 is SGHDT and CDR2 is YYEEEE. The CDR3 DNA reads TGTGCCAGCAGTATGACAGGGACGGAGACCCAGTACTTC. Protein: CASSMTGTETQYF. The whole variable domain, remainder taken from reference TRBV5-6 and TRBJ2-5, is DAGVTQSPTHLIKTRGQQVTLRCSPKSGHDTVSWYQQALGQGPQFIFQYYEEEERQRGNFPDRFSGHQFPNYSSELNVNALLLGDSALYLCASSMTGTETQYFGPGTRLLVL.

This sequence joins TRBV12-3 or TRBV12-4 and TRBJ2-1; 8 bases align to TRBD1. V trimming: 6 bases; J trimming: 3 bases; junction bases outside the gene matches: 4. This CDR3 has 14 residues. The CDR3 sequence: CASSGQGIYNEQFF. The CDR3 coding sequence is TGTGCCAGCAGCGGACAGGGAATCTACAATGAGCAGTTCTTC.

There are many counts of this clonotype. The V gene is TRBV5-1, the J gene TRBJ1-1; tentatively, D is TRBD1 (5 bases). Germline lookup yields CDR1 SGHRS and CDR2 YFSETQ. Trimming stripped 1 base from V and 4 bases from J, with 11 bases between. The CDR3 sequence is 14 residues long. The CDR3 DNA reads TGCGCCAGCAGCTTGAGCAGGGTATCCACTGAAGCTTTCTTT. This codes for CASSLSRVSTEAFF.